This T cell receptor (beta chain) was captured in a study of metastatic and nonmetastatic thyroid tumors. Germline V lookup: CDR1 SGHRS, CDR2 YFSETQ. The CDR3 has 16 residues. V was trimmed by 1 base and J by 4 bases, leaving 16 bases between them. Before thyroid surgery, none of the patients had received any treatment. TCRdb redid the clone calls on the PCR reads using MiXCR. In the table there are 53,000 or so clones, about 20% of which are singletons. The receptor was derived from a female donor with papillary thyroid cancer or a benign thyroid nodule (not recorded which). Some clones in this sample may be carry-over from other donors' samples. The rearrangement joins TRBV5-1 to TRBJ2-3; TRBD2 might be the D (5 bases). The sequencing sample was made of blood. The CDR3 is CASSLMLSGNPDTQYF. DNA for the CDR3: TGCGCCAGCAGCTTGATGTTGTCCGGGAATCCAGATACGCAGTATTTT.